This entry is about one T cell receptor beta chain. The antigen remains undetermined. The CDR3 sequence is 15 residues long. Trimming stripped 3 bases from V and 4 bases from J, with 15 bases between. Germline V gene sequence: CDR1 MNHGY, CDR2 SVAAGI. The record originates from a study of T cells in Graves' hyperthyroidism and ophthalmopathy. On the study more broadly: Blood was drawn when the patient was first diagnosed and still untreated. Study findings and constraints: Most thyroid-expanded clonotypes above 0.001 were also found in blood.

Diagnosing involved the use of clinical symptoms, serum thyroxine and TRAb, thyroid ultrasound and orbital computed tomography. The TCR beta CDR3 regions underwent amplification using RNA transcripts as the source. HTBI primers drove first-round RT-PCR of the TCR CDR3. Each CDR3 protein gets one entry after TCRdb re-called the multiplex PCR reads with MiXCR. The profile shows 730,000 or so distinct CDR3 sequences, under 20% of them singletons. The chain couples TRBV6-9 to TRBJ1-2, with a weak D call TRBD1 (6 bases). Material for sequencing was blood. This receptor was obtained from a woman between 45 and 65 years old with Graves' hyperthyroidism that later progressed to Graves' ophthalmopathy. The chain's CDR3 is CASSYEKGVSYGYTF. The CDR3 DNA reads TGTGCCAGCAGTTACGAAAAGGGGGTTAGCTATGGCTACACCTTC.